Listed here are 20 T cell receptor beta chains from one sample, sequenced in a study of CD4 T cells in relation to SARS-CoV-2 and coronaviruses listed by TCRdb under 2021. The library came from the immunoSEQ multiplex PCR assay. This is the immuneACCESS table as TCRdb keeps it, with only in-frame sequences that have V and J called. A part of the clones is gone; compared with another copy, unresolved V genes explain less than half, and the rest is unexplained. In this sample the table shows 37,000 or so clones, approximately 83% of which occur a single time. The ten largest clones take up roughly 3.2% of the sample. Sequenced input: memory CD4+ T cells from PBMCs. Reading the label with the study, this specimen's cell subset or site is: memory (non-naive) CD4+ T cells. These receptors all stem from an adult with COVID-19.

This rearrangement joins TRBV9 to TRBJ2-2, with D unresolved. CDR1 is SGDLS, CDR2 YYNGEE, per germline. The ends were cut back, 4 bases at V and 5 bases at J, with 12 bases in the middle. This CDR3 has 14 amino acids. The CDR3 spells CASSPLGRTGELFF. The CDR3 DNA follows: TGTGCCAGCAGCCCGCTCGGGCGTACCGGGGAGCTGTTTTTT. Full variable domain (outside the CDR3, taken from reference TRBV9 and TRBJ2-2): DSGVTQTPKHLITATGQRVTLRCSPRSGDLSVYWYQQSLDQGLQFLIQYYNGEERAKGNILERFSAQQFPDLHSELNLSSLELGDSALYFCASSPLGRTGELFFGEGSRLTVL.

This clone was seen once. V and J are TRBV15 and TRBJ1-2, with 7 positions matching TRBD1. Per the germline V gene, CDR1 is LNHNV and CDR2 is YYDKDF (reference sequence). The CDR3 length is 12 residues. V dropped 3 bases and J dropped 9; count of bases not matched to a gene: 4. The CDR3 region is CATSSTQGSYTF. CDR3 nucleotide sequence: TGTGCCACCAGCAGTACACAGGGGAGCTACACCTTC.

V is TRBV5-1 and J is TRBJ2-2, with 9 bases matching TRBD1. This CDR3 has 18 residues. Germline assignment: CDR1 SGHRS and CDR2 YFSETQ. Germline trimming cut 0 bases from V and 4 bases from J; bases unmatched to any gene: 10. The CDR3 loop reads CASSLAGSGTGSTGELFF. In nucleotides, the CDR3 is TGCGCCAGCAGCTTGGCCGGTTCAGGGACAGGGAGCACCGGGGAGCTGTTTTTT.

This clone was seen once. This rearrangement joins TRBV11-1 to TRBJ2-5; TRBD1 matches at 7 bases. This CDR3 has 11 amino acids. Looked up from germline, CDR1 is SGHAT and CDR2 is FQDESV (reference sequence). V lost 5 bases to trimming and J lost 9 bases; unmatched junction nucleotides: 3. CDR3 in amino acids: CASSTRGSQYF. CDR3 DNA sequence: TGTGCCAGCAGCACCAGGGGGTCCCAGTACTTC.

V usage is TRBV5-6 and J usage is TRBJ2-7; D not resolved. The ends were cut back, 2 bases at V and 0 bases at J, with 12 bases in the middle. Germline-derived CDR1 and CDR2 are SGHDT and YYEEEE. This CDR3 has 15 residues. DNA of the CDR3: TGTGCCAGCAGCTTTGTCGGACGGGCCTCCTACGAGCAGTACTTC. It is translated as CASSFVGRASYEQYF. Supplemented by reference TRBV5-6 and TRBJ2-7, the full variable domain reads DAGVTQSPTHLIKTRGQQVTLRCSPKSGHDTVSWYQQALGQGPQFIFQYYEEEERQRGNFPDRFSGHQFPNYSSELNVNALLLGDSALYLCASSFVGRASYEQYFGPGTRLTVT.

J is TRBJ2-7 and V is TRBV7-2, with a tentative D call TRBD2 (5 bases). V lost 2 bases to trimming and J lost 3 bases, with 14 bases between them. The germline gives CDR1 SGHTA, CDR2 FQGNSA. CDR3 size: 15 residues. The CDR3 spells CASSLPGRFNYEQYF. For the CDR3, the DNA is TGTGCCAGCAGCTTACCTGGGAGATTTAACTACGAGCAGTACTTC.

V usage is TRBV4-1 and J usage is TRBJ2-1; 9 bases agree with TRBD1. The CDR3 extends over 15 amino acids. Per germline, CDR1 MGHRA and CDR2 YSYEKL. With 4 bases clipped from V and 7 bases from J, the junction kept 8 bases outside the gene matches. CDR3 DNA sequence: TGCGCCAGCAGCCCAGGGACAGGGTATAGGAATGAGCAGTTCTTC. Translated, it gives CASSPGTGYRNEQFF.

This rearrangement joins TRBV18 to TRBJ2-2; no reliable D call. There are 13 residues in the CDR3. V was trimmed by 4 bases and J by 2 bases, leaving 5 bases between them. Germline loops: CDR1 KGHSH, CDR2 LQKENI. The CDR3 DNA reads TGTGCCAGCTCACGCTTTAACACCGGGGAGCTGTTTTTT. It encodes CASSRFNTGELFF.

The chain combines TRBV6-1 with TRBJ2-1, with D possibly being TRBD2 (6 bases). Germline CDR1 is MNHNS and CDR2 is SASEGT. V was clipped by 2 bases and J by 4 bases, with 18 bases between them. CDR3 length: 17 amino acids. The CDR3 nucleotides read TGTGCCAGCAGTGAACCGAAAATGACGGGAGTGTACAATGAGCAGTTCTTC. Translating it yields CASSEPKMTGVYNEQFF.

The chain joins TRBV7-7 to TRBJ2-5; 10 bases agree with TRBD2. The V and J ends lost 5 bases and 2 bases, in that order; junction bases with no gene match: 8. Germline-derived CDR1 and CDR2 are SSHAT and FNYEAQ (reference sequence). The CDR3 length is 16 residues. CDR3 nucleotides: TGTGCCAGCAGCGCTCAACTAGCGGGATTACAAGAGACCCAGTACTTC. Its protein is CASSAQLAGLQETQYF.

The chain joins TRBV18 to TRBJ2-3, with a tentative D call TRBD1 (5 bases). The germline gives CDR1 KGHSH, CDR2 LQKENI. The CDR3 is made up of 16 amino acids. V was cut by 6 bases and J by 5 bases, with 21 bases left in between. In DNA form, the CDR3 reads TGTGCCAGCTCGCCAGGGCTTTTCCAGGGATTAGATACGCAGTATTTT. It specifies CASSPGLFQGLDTQYF.

The chain employs TRBV2 and TRBJ1-3; TRBD1 might be the D (6 bases). This CDR3 is built from 13 residues. Germline-derived CDR1 and CDR2 are SNHLY and FYNNEI. Trimming pared 9 bases from V and 0 bases from J, leaving 9 bases between. CDR3 coding DNA: TGTGCCAGTAGGGGGGACTCTGGAAACACCATATATTTT. Amino acids: CASRGDSGNTIYF.

V usage is TRBV30 and J usage is TRBJ2-1; 9 nucleotides match TRBD2. The CDR3 consists of 14 residues. V shed 4 bases and J 7 bases; nucleotides not matched to a gene: 8. Germline V gene lookup returns CDR1 GTSNPN and CDR2 SVGIG (reference sequence). CDR3 DNA sequence: TGTGCCTGGAAGGGGCTAGCGGGATATAATGAGCAGTTCTTC. Protein product: CAWKGLAGYNEQFF.

CDR3 loop: CASSGEPQPQHF. CDR3 coding DNA: TGCGCCAGCAGTGGCGAACCCCAGCCCCAGCATTTT. This chain connects TRBV10-2 to TRBJ1-5; unclear D gene. The CDR3 runs 12 residues. Germline CDR1 reads WSHSY; CDR2 reads SAAADI. The V gene lost 4 bases and the J gene lost 7 bases, with 8 bases spanning the gap.

This clone was counted a few times. The J gene is TRBJ2-3, the V gene TRBV4-2; 10 nucleotides line up with TRBD1. Per the germline V gene, CDR1 is LGHNA and CDR2 is YNFKEQ. This CDR3 contains 19 residues. Germline trimming cut 3 bases from V and 5 bases from J; bases unmatched to any gene: 17. The CDR3 region has the DNA TGTGCCAGCAGCCAGGAGGCTCGAGGCGGGACAGGGGCTCGAGATACGCAGTATTTT. It encodes CASSQEARGGTGARDTQYF.

This rearrangement joins TRBV5-5 to TRBJ2-5; D not certain. The germline CDR1 and CDR2 sequences are SGHKS and YYEKEE (reference sequence). The ends were cut back, 3 bases at V and 4 bases at J, with 16 bases in the middle. The CDR3 is made up of 15 amino acids. CDR3 coding DNA: TGTGCCAGCAGCTCGGACCCCCGCAGAGGAGAGACCCAGTACTTC. It yields the protein CASSSDPRRGETQYF.

The chain links TRBV15 to TRBJ1-1; 10 nucleotides align to TRBD1. The CDR3 runs 16 residues. Germline assignment: CDR1 LNHNV and CDR2 YYDKDF (reference sequence). The J segment lost 6 bases and the V segment lost 2 bases, leaving 9 bases of the junction unmatched. CDR3 sequence (DNA): TGTGCCACCAGCAGACGACAGGGGGCAGGTTTGGCTGAAGCTTTCTTT. As protein: CATSRRQGAGLAEAFF.

J is TRBJ2-5 and V is TRBV5-8, with D tentatively TRBD1 or TRBD2 (5 bases each). Germline assignment: CDR1 SGHTS and CDR2 YDEGEE. This CDR3 has 13 residues. V was clipped by 4 bases and J by 1 base, with 8 bases between them. The CDR3 loop is CASSPGTQETQYF. Here the CDR3 DNA reads TGTGCCAGCAGCCCCGGGACCCAAGAGACCCAGTACTTC.

The rearrangement links TRBV7-3 to TRBJ2-5; D is ambiguous. Germline values: CDR1 SGHTA, CDR2 FQGTGA. Trimming removed 1 base at V and 2 bases at J, with 5 bases between. The CDR3 covers 13 residues. The CDR3 coding sequence is TGTGCCAGCAGCTTAATCCAACAAGAGACCCAGTACTTC. The encoded protein is CASSLIQQETQYF.

The chain links TRBV11-1 to TRBJ2-5; 15 bases match TRBD2. Germline-derived CDR1 and CDR2 are SGHAT and FQDESV (reference sequence). The CDR3 totals 16 residues. The V and J ends lost 5 bases and 2 bases, in that order; junction bases with no gene match: 3. In nucleotides, the CDR3 is TGTGCCAGCAGCCCCGGACTAGCGGGAGGGCAAGAGACCCAGTACTTC. This codes for CASSPGLAGGQETQYF.